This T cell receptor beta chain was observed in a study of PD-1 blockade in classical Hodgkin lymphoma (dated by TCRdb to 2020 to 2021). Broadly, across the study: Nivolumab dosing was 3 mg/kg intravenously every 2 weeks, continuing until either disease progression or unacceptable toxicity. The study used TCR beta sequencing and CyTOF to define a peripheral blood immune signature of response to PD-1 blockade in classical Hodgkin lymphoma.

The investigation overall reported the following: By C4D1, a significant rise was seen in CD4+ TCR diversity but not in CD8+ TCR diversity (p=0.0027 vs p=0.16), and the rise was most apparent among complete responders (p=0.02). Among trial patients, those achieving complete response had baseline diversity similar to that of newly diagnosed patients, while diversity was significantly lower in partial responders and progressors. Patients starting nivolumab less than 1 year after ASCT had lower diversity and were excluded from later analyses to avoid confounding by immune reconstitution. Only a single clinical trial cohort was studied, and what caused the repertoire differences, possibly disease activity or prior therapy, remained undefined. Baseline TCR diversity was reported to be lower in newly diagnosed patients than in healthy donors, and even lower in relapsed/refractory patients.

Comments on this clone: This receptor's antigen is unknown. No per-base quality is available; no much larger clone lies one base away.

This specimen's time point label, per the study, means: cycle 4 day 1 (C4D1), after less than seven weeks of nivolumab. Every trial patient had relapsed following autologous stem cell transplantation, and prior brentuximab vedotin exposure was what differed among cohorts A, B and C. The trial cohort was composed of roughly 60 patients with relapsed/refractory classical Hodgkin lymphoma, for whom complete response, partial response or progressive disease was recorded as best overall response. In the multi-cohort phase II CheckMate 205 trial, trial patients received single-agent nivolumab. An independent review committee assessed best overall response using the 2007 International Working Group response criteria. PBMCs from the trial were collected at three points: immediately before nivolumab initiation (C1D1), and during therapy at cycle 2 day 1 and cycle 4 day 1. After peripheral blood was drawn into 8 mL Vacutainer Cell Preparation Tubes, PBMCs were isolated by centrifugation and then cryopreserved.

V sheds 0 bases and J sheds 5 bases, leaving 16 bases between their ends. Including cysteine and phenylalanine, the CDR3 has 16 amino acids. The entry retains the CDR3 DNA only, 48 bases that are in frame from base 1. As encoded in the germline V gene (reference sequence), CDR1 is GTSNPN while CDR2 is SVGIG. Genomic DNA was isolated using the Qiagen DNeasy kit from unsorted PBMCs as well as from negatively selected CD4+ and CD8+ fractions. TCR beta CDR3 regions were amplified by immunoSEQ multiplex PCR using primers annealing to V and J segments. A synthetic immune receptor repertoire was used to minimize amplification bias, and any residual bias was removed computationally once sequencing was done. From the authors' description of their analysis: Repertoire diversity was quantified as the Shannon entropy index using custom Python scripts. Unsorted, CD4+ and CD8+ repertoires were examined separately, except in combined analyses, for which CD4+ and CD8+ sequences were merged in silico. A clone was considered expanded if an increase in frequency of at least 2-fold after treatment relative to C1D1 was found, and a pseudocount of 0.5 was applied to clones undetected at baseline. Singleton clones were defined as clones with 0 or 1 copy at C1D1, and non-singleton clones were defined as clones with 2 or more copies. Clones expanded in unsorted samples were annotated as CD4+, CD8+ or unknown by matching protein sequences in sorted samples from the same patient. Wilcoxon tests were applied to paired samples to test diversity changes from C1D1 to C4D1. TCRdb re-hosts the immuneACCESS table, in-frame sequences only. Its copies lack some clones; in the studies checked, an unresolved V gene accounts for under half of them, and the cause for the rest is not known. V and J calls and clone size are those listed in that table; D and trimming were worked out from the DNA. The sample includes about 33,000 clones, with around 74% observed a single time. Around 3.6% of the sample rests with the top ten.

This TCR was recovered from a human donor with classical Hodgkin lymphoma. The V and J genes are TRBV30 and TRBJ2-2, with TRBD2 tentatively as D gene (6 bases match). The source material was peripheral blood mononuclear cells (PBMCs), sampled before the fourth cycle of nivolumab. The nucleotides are TGTGCCTGGAGTGTTCCAGCGGGCCAAGGTACCGGGGAGCTGTTTTTT. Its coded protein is CAWSVPAGQGTGELFF.